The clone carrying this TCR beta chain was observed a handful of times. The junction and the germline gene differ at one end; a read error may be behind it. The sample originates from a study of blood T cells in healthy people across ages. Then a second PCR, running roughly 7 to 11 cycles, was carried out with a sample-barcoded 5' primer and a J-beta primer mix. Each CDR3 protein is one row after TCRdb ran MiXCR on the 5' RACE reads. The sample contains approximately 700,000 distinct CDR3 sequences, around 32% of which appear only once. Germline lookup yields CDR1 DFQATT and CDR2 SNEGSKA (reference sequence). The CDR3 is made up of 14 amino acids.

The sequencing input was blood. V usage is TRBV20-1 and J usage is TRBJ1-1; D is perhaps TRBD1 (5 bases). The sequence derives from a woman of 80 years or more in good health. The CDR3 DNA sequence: TGCAGTGCTAGCCCTAGACAGCTGGGGACTGGAGCTTTCTTT. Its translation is CSASPRQLGTGAFF.